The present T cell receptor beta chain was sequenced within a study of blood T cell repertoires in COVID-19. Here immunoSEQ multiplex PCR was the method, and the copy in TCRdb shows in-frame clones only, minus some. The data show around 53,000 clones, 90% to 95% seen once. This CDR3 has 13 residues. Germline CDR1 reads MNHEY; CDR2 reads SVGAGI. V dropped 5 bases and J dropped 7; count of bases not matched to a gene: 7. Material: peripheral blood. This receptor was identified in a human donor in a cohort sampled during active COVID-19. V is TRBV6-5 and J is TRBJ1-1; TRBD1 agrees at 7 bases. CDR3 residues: CASSRTGLREAFF. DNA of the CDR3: TGTGCCAGCAGTCGGACAGGACTTCGTGAAGCTTTCTTT.